This TCR beta chain was identified during a study of T cells in Graves' hyperthyroidism and ophthalmopathy. Study-level background: Peripheral blood was obtained at initial diagnosis, preceding any treatment.

RNA transcripts gave rise to amplified TCR beta CDR3 regions. The TCR CDR3 was amplified in a first-round RT-PCR using the HTBI primer set. TCRdb independently ran MiXCR on the multiplex PCR reads; one entry per CDR3 protein. The sample has some 300,000 distinct CDR3 sequences; approximately 18% are singletons. Germline CDR1 reads SGHVS; CDR2 reads FNYEAQ. The CDR3 covers 15 residues. V was cut by 2 bases and J by 1 base, with 11 bases left in between. Patients with uncontrolled infections, other autoimmune diseases, pregnancy or lactation were excluded. The clonotype originates from a man aged 45 to 65 with Graves' ophthalmopathy. The V and J genes are TRBV7-6 and TRBJ1-1; possibly TRBD1 for D (5 bases). The source material was blood. The CDR3 is CASSLRPGANTEAFF. The DNA of the CDR3 is TGTGCCAGCAGCTTAAGGCCCGGGGCGAACACTGAAGCTTTCTTT.